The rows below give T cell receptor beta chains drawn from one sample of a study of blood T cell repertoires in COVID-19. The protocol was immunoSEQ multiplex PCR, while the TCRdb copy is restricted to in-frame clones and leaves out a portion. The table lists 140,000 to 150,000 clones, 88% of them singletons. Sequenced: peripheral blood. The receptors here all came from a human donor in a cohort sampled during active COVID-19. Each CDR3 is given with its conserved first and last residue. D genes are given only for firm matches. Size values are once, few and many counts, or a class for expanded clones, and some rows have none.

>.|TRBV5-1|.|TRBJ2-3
TGCGCCAGCAGCTTGCCTTCAGATACGCAGTATTTT
CASSLPSDTQYF
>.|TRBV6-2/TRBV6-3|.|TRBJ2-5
TGTGCCAGCAGTTATTCGGCAGGGACCCAGTACTTC
CASSYSAGTQYF
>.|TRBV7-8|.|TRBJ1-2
TGTGCCAGCAGCTTAGCCCCAGGGCTCAATTCCCTTAACTATGGCTACACCTTC
CASSLAPGLNSLNYGYTF
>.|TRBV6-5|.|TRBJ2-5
TGTGCCAGCAGCCCCGGGATCTTAAAAGAGACCCAGTACTTC
CASSPGILKETQYF
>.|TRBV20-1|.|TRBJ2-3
TGCAGTGCGCCCCCAGGGGATACGCAGTATTTT
CSAPPGDTQYF
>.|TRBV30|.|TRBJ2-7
TGTGCCTGTGTACAGCTTAGCTCCTACGAGCAGTACTTC
CACVQLSSYEQYF
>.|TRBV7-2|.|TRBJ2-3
TGTGCCAGCAGCACTGAGCGGGCGAGCACAGATACGCAGTATTTT
CASSTERASTDTQYF
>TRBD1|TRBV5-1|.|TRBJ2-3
TGCGCCAGCAGCTTGGCCACAGGGGCCCGCACAGATACGCAGTATTTT
CASSLATGARTDTQYF
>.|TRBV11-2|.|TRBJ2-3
TGTGCCAGCAGCTTAGGCGGGGGCACAGATACGCAGTATTTT
CASSLGGGTDTQYF
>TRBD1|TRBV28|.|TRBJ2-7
TGTGCCAGCAGCGGGACAGGTCAGGAGCAGTACTTC
CASSGTGQEQYF
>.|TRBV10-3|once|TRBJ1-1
TGTGCCATCAGTGAGTCTGTGAGGGAAACTGAAGCTTTCTTT
CAISESVRETEAFF
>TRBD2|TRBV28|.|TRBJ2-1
TGTGCCAGCACTCCCGGACTAGCGGCTTACAATGAGCAGTTCTTC
CASTPGLAAYNEQFF
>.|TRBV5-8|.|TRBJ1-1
TGTGCCAGCAGCTTGCATCCGACAGTGAACACTGAAGCTTTCTTT
CASSLHPTVNTEAFF
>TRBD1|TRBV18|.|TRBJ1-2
TGTGCCAGCTCACCGCGGACAGGGAATTATGGCTACACCTTC
CASSPRTGNYGYTF
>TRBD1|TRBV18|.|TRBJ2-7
TGTGCCAGCTCACCCGGTCGGACAGGCCCCTACGAGCAGTACTTC
CASSPGRTGPYEQYF
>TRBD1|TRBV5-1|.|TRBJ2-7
TGCGCCAGCAGCTGGGACAGGGTCAGTGGGGAGCAGTACTTC
CASSWDRVSGEQYF
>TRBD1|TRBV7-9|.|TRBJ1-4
TGTGCCAGCAGCTCCCGGGACAGGGTCGGAAGAAAACTGTTTTTT
CASSSRDRVGRKLFF
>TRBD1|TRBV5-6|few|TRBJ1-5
TGTGCCAGCAGCCGGGGACAGGGGTCACTGGGCAATCAGCCCCAGCATTTT
CASSRGQGSLGNQPQHF
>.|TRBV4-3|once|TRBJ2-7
TGCGCCAGCAGCCAAGGGACTTCTCTTACCTACGAGCAGTACTTC
CASSQGTSLTYEQYF
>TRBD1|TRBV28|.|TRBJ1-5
TGTGCCAGCAGTGAACAGGGGGGCAATCAGCCCCAGCATTTT
CASSEQGGNQPQHF
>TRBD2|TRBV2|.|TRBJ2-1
TGTGCCAGCAGTGATTCTGCTAGCGGGAGTAATGAGCAGTTCTTC
CASSDSASGSNEQFF
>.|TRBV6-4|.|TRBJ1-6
TGTGCCAGCAGTGAAAGCTTTCATAATTCACCCCTCCACTTT
CASSESFHNSPLHF
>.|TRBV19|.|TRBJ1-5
TGTGCCAGTACCATGCGGGCAGGGGGCAATCAGCCCCAGCATTTT
CASTMRAGGNQPQHF
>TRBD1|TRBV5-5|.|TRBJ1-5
TGTGCCAGCAGCCGACAGGGGTTCAGCAATCAGCCCCAGCATTTT
CASSRQGFSNQPQHF
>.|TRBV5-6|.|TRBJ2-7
TGTGCCAGCAGCTTGGCCGGGGGAACCTACGAGCAGTACTTC
CASSLAGGTYEQYF
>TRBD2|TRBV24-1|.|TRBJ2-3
TGTGCCACCAGTGAAGCAACTAGCGGAAGGAAAGATACGCAGTATTTT
CATSEATSGRKDTQYF
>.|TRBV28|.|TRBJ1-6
TGTGCCAGCAGCTCCGTCGGGGGGCGAGGTTACTCACCCCTCCACTTT
CASSSVGGRGYSPLHF
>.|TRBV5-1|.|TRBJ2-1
TGCGCCAGCAGCTTGGGGCAGGGTCCGTTAAATGAGCAGTTCTTC
CASSLGQGPLNEQFF
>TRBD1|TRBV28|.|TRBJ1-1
TGTGCCAGCCGAGTTGTAGGACAGGGTTTTTTGGGCACTGAAGCTTTCTTT
CASRVVGQGFLGTEAFF
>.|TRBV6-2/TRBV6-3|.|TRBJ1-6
TGTGCCAGCAGTTACCCCCGGACACGGGATAATTCACCCCTCCACTTT
CASSYPRTRDNSPLHF
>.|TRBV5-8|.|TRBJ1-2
TGTGCCAGCACCTCCTTCTGGAGGTATGGCTACACCTTC
CASTSFWRYGYTF